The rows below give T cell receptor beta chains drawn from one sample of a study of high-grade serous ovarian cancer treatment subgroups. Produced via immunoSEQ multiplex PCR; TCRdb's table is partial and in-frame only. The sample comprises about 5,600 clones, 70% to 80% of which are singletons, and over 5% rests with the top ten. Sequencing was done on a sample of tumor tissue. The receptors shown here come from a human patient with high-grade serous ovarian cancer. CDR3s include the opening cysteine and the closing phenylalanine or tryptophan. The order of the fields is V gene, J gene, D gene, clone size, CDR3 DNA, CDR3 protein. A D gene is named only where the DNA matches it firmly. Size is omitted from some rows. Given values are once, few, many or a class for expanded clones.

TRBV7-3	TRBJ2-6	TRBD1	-	TGTGCCAGCAGCCGGGGACAGGGGGCAACTTTTAGCTCTGGGGCCAACGTCCTGACTTTC	CASSRGQGATFSSGANVLTF
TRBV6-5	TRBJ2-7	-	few	TGTGCCAGCAGTTACGGCGCTAGTCACTACGAGCAGTACTTC	CASSYGASHYEQYF
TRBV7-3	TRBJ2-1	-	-	TGTGCCAGCAGCCCCCGGACCGGGTACAATGAGCAGTTCTTC	CASSPRTGYNEQFF
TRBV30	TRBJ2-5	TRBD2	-	TGTGCCTGGAGTGTAGGAGCGGGGGGCCACGAGACCCAGTACTTC	CAWSVGAGGHETQYF
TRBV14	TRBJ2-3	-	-	TGTGCCAGCAGCAACTCGGTGTCGAATACGCAGTATTTT	CASSNSVSNTQYF
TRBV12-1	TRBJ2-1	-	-	TGTGCCAGCAGCCTACGACAGGGGGCGGATGAGCAGTTCTTC	CASSLRQGADEQFF
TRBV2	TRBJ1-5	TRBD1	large	TGTGCCAGCAGTGCGGACAGGGGATATCAGCCCCAGCATTTT	CASSADRGYQPQHF
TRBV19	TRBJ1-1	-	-	TGTGCCAGTAGTACCGACAGATTGAACACTGAAGCTTTCTTT	CASSTDRLNTEAFF
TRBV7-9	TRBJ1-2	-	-	TGTGCCAGCAGCTTACCAGTCAACTATGGCTACACCTTC	CASSLPVNYGYTF
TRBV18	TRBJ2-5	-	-	TGTGCCAGCTCACCTCAGAGGAGCGCCGGAGGGAAAGAGACCCAGTACTTC	CASSPQRSAGGKETQYF
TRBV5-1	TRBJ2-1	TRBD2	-	TGCGCCAGCAGCTTGGTCCCGCTAGCGGGGGGCAATGAGCAGTTCTTC	CASSLVPLAGGNEQFF
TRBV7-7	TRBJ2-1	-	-	TGTGCCAGCAGCAGAGGGCAGGGGAATGAGCAGTTCTTC	CASSRGQGNEQFF
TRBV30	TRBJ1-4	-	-	TGTGCCTGGAGTGTACCCCCCGGGGACACTGAAAAACTGTTTTTT	CAWSVPPGDTEKLFF
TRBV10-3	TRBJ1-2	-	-	TGTGCCATCAGCGCGACAGCTAACTATGGCTACACCTTC	CAISATANYGYTF
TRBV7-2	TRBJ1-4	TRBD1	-	TGTGCCAGCAGCTTAAGGGGACAGCATAATGAAAAACTGTTTTTT	CASSLRGQHNEKLFF
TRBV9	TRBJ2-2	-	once	TGTGCCAGCAGCGGGGCCCTAGGGGCCGGGGAGCTGTTTTTT	CASSGALGAGELFF
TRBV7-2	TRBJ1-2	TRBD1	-	TGTGCCAGCAGCACAGGGGGTGGTGTTTCTGGCTACACCTTC	CASSTGGGVSGYTF
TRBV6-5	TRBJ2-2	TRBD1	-	TGTGCCAGCAGTTACGTACAGGGGCGGAACACCGGGGAGCTGTTTTTT	CASSYVQGRNTGELFF
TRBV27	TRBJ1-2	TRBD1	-	TGTGCCAGCCGGGACAGCAGGATTTGGGGCTACACCTTC	CASRDSRIWGYTF
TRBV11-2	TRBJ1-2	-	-	TGTGCCAGCAGCTCCGACCCCTCGGGAGGCTACACCTTC	CASSSDPSGGYTF
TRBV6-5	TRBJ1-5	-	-	TGTGCCAGCAGTTACTCGCGGGATAGCAATCAGCCCCAGCATTTT	CASSYSRDSNQPQHF
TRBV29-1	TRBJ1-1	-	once	TGCAGCGTTGGCGGAGGGGTAAACACTGAAGCTTTCTTT	CSVGGGVNTEAFF
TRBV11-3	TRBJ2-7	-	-	TGTGCCAGCAGCTTCTCGGGCTCCTACGAGCAGTACTTC	CASSFSGSYEQYF
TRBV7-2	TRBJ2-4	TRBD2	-	TGTGCCAGCAGCTTCATATCAGCGGGGGGCGTCGGAAACATTCAGTACTTC	CASSFISAGGVGNIQYF
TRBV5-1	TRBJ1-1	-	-	TGCGCCAGCAGCTTGCAGATGGGCGCGGACACTGAAGCTTTCTTT	CASSLQMGADTEAFF
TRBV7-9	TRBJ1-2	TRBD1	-	TGTGCCAGCAGCTTAGAATTGGGACAGGGCTATGGCTACACCTTC	CASSLELGQGYGYTF
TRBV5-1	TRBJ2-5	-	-	TGCGCCAGCAGCTTATTAGGGGGCCAAGAGACCCAGTACTTC	CASSLLGGQETQYF
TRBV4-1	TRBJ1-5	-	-	TGCGCCAGCAGCCAAGATCGGGGCCTCAATCAGCCCCAGCATTTT	CASSQDRGLNQPQHF
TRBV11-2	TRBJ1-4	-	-	TGTGCCAGCAGCCCTAGTGGTGAAAAACTGTTTTTT	CASSPSGEKLFF
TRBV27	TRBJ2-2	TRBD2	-	TGTGCCAGCAGTTTCACCCCCGGACTAGCGGGGGCCCGGGAGCTGTTTTTT	CASSFTPGLAGARELFF
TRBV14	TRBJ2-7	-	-	TGTGCCAGCAGCCAAGCTAACAGGGTCTACGAGCAGTACTTC	CASSQANRVYEQYF
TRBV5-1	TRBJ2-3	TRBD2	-	TGCGCCAGCAGACGCGGGGGTAGCACAGATACGCAGTATTTT	CASRRGGSTDTQYF
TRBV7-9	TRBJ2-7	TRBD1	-	TGTGCCAGCAGCTTAGTCTCAGGGGGCAAGGTCGAGCAGTACTTC	CASSLVSGGKVEQYF
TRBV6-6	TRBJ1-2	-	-	TGTGCCAGCACAGCCGGAGCTAACTATGGCTACACCTTC	CASTAGANYGYTF
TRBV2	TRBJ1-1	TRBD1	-	TGTGCCAGCAGGGACCACGCCTCTGGGACAGGGAGTCTGTTAGCTTTCTTT	CASRDHASGTGSLLAFF
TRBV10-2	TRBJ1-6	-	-	TGCGCCAGCTCGCAGGGGTTGAAGTCACCCCTCCACTTT	CASSQGLKSPLHF
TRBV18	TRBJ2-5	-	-	TGTGCCAGCTCAGACCTAGGACAGATCCAAGAGACCCAGTACTTC	CASSDLGQIQETQYF
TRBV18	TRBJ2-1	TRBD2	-	TGTGCCAGCTCACCCCAGCGGGGCTACAATGAGCAGTTCTTC	CASSPQRGYNEQFF
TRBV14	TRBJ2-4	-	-	TGTGCCAGCAGCCAAGATTGGGGGGGCCCCAGGATACTAGCCAAAAACATTCAGTACTTC	CASSQDWGGPRILAKNIQYF
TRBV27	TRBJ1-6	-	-	TGTGCCAGCAGTTTAAGTGGGACGGGTAATTCACCCCTCCACTTT	CASSLSGTGNSPLHF
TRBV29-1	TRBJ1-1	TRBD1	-	TGCAGCGTTAGAGACGGACAGGGGCGGGCTGAAGCTTTCTTT	CSVRDGQGRAEAFF
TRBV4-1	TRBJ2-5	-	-	TGCGCCAGCAGCCAAGGGTCCACCGAGACCCAGTACTTC	CASSQGSTETQYF
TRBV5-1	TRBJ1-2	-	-	TGCGCCAGCAGCCAGGACAGTACTAACTATGGCTACACCTTC	CASSQDSTNYGYTF
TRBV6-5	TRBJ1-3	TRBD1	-	TGTGCCAGCAGCGAACGACAATGGGGACAGTCTCGCATATATTTT	CASSERQWGQSRIYF
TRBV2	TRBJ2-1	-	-	TGTGCCAGCAGTGAAGATGGTGGGCTCTTTACGGATGAGCAGTTCTTC	CASSEDGGLFTDEQFF
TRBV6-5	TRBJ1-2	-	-	TGTGCCAGCAGTCTGGAGCGAGGTGGCTACACCTTC	CASSLERGGYTF
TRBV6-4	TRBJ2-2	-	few	TGTGCCAGCAGTGAGGGGACTCTCACCGGGGAGCTGTTTTTT	CASSEGTLTGELFF
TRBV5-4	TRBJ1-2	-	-	TGTGCCAGCAGCGTGCAGCCGGGACCGCCCGGAGGCTACACCTTC	CASSVQPGPPGGYTF
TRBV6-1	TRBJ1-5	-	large	TGTGCCAGCAGTGAAGGCTTTGGGTTTCCCCAGCATTTT	CASSEGFGFPQHF
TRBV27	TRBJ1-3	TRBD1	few	TGTGCCAGCAGTAAATTGGACAGGGTGTCAGGAAACACCATATATTTT	CASSKLDRVSGNTIYF
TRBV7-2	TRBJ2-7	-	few	TGTGCCAGCAGCTTAGCGGCAGGGGCCAACGAGCAGTACTTC	CASSLAAGANEQYF
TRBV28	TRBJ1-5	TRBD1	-	TGTGCCAGCAGTTTAACAGGGGGCGGGGTCAATCAGCCCCAGCATTTT	CASSLTGGGVNQPQHF
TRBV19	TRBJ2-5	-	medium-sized	TGTGCCAGTAGTATTCGACCGGGAGAGACCCAGTACTTC	CASSIRPGETQYF
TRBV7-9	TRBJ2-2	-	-	TGTGCCAGCAGCTCCCGCCTAGTCTGGACCGGGGAGCTGTTTTTT	CASSSRLVWTGELFF